These 20 T cell receptor beta chains originate from one sample sequenced in a study of blood T cell repertoires in COVID-19. Clones were sequenced by immunoSEQ multiplex PCR, and TCRdb holds only the in-frame ones, with some missing. The data hold 150,000 or so clones, with around 81% observed a single time. Source material: peripheral blood. Receptor source: an older woman with acute or convalescent COVID-19.

This chain links TRBV29-1 with TRBJ1-2; 8 nucleotides match TRBD1. This CDR3 is 15 amino acids long. In germline, CDR1 is SQVTM, CDR2 ANQGSEA. The V segment lost 5 bases and the J segment 8 bases; nucleotides outside the gene matches: 16. In DNA, the CDR3 is TGCAGCGTTCCCACGTCCGGGACAGGTCGAAAAGGCTACACCTTC. Its protein product is CSVPTSGTGRKGYTF.

V usage is TRBV2 and J usage is TRBJ2-7; 11 nucleotides agree with TRBD2. There are 15 residues in the CDR3. Germline values: CDR1 SNHLY, CDR2 FYNNEI. J was trimmed by 2 bases and V by 5 bases; bases with no gene match: 5. CDR3 DNA sequence: TGTGCCAGCAGTAACCCGGGACTAGCGGCCTACGAGCAGTACTTC. It is translated as CASSNPGLAAYEQYF.

The CDR3 nucleotides are TGTGCCAGCTCCAAAGAGGGAACAGCGAACTATGGCTACACCTTC. Its protein product is CASSKEGTANYGYTF. The chain recombines TRBV6-5 with TRBJ1-2; no reliable D call. The CDR3 length is 15 residues. Germline V gene lookup returns CDR1 MNHEY and CDR2 SVGAGI. Trimming removed 8 bases from V and 2 bases from J, with 18 bases in between.

The chain links TRBV5-5 to TRBJ2-7, with no clear D. V shed 1 base and J shed 6 bases, with 14 bases lying between them. Looked up from germline, CDR1 is SGHKS and CDR2 is YYEKEE (reference sequence). This CDR3 is 14 amino acids long. CDR3 sequence: CASSLRGLVSEQYF. The DNA for the CDR3 is TGTGCCAGCAGCTTGAGAGGTCTGGTGAGCGAGCAGTACTTC.

The count of this clone is one. This chain links TRBV5-1 with TRBJ2-1, with TRBD2 matching over 7 bases. Germline CDR1 SGHRS, CDR2 YFSETQ. The V gene end was trimmed by 5 bases and the J gene end by 12 bases; junction bases not matched to a gene: 17. The CDR3 sequence is 15 residues long. The CDR3 DNA reads as TGCGCCAGCAGAGGGGATACTAGCGTAGTAGGACGGCAGTTCTTC. The encoded protein is CASRGDTSVVGRQFF.

The chain couples TRBV7-9 to TRBJ2-7; tentative D call: TRBD1 (6 bases). In germline, CDR1 is SEHNR, CDR2 FQNEAQ (reference sequence). The CDR3 runs to 12 residues. Trimming cost V 5 bases and J 3 bases, with 8 bases left between them. CDR3 loop: CASSLRGYEQYF. CDR3 DNA: TGTGCCAGCAGCCTCAGGGGCTACGAGCAGTACTTC. The complete variable domain, with remaining parts taken from reference TRBV7-9 and TRBJ2-7, reads DTGVSQNPRHKITKRGQNVTFRCDPISEHNRLYWYRQTLGQGPEFLTYFQNEAQLEKSRLLSDRFSAERPKGSFSTLEIQRTEQGDSAMYLCASSLRGYEQYFGPGTRLTVT.

This sequence joins TRBV7-9 and TRBJ2-5; 7 bases line up with TRBD2. Germline V gene lookup returns CDR1 SEHNR and CDR2 FQNEAQ (reference sequence). Unmatched junction bases numbered 8, after V lost 3 bases and J lost 7 bases. The CDR3 extends over 14 amino acids. CDR3 amino acids: CASSLGGVSWTQYF. In DNA form, the CDR3 reads TGTGCCAGCAGCTTGGGGGGGGTTTCTTGGACCCAGTACTTC. The entire variable domain, with the rest obtained from reference TRBV7-9 and TRBJ2-5, is as follows: DTGVSQNPRHKITKRGQNVTFRCDPISEHNRLYWYRQTLGQGPEFLTYFQNEAQLEKSRLLSDRFSAERPKGSFSTLEIQRTEQGDSAMYLCASSLGGVSWTQYFGPGTRLLVL.

The rearrangement links TRBV10-1 to TRBJ2-1; TRBD2 matches at 13 bases. V lost 6 bases and J lost 7; bases outside the gene matches: 9. The CDR3 covers 16 residues. Germline V gene lookup returns CDR1 WNHNN and CDR2 SYGVQD (reference sequence). This CDR3 is CASSLTSGRAKNEQFF. The CDR3 DNA reads TGCGCCAGCAGCCTCACTAGCGGGAGGGCAAAAAATGAGCAGTTCTTC.

The rearrangement joins TRBV7-7 to TRBJ2-2, with TRBD2 matching over 11 bases. Germline V gene lookup returns CDR1 SSHAT and CDR2 FNYEAQ (reference sequence). The CDR3 extends over 15 amino acids. V lost 10 bases, J lost 3 bases, and 7 bases stayed unmatched. The CDR3 region is CATGTSGRYTGELFF. The CDR3 DNA is TGTGCCACTGGGACTAGCGGCAGATACACCGGGGAGCTGTTTTTT.

CDR3 residues: CASSDTGPWGGYTF. DNA of the CDR3: TGTGCCAGCAGTGATACTGGGCCCTGGGGCGGCTACACCTTC. The genes are TRBV25-1 and TRBJ1-2; possible D gene TRBD1, 5 bases. This CDR3 has 14 amino acids. The germline V gene encodes CDR1 MGHDK and CDR2 SYGVNS. Trimming took 3 bases from V and 8 from J, leaving 16 bases between them.

This chain uses TRBV24-1 with TRBJ1-1; a weak D match, TRBD1 (6 bases). Germline V CDR1 and CDR2: KGHDR, SFDVKD. There are 15 residues in the CDR3. The germline V and J ends were trimmed by 12 bases and 3 bases, with 22 bases remaining between them. CDR3 sequence reads: CAPWVGGLLDTEAFF. The CDR3 DNA follows: TGTGCCCCATGGGTCGGGGGGCTCCTAGACACTGAAGCTTTCTTT.

The chain recombines TRBV6-1 with TRBJ2-1, with a tentative D call TRBD2 (5 bases). Deletions cut 4 bases from V and 6 bases from J, with 22 bases between. The CDR3 spans 17 residues. Germline V gene data show CDR1 as MNHNS and CDR2 as SASEGT. For the CDR3, the DNA is TGTGCCAGCAGTGGAGCGGAGCCAGCGAGATTTGGCAATGAGCAGTTCTTC. It translates to CASSGAEPARFGNEQFF.

The V call is TRBV13, the J call TRBJ2-7; D is perhaps TRBD2 (6 bases). The CDR3 spans 16 residues. Germline-derived CDR1 and CDR2 are PRHDT and FYEKMQ (reference sequence). Trimming left V 6 bases short and J 2 bases short, with 20 bases between. CDR3 protein: CASSATLGTETYEQYF. Here the CDR3 DNA reads TGTGCCAGCAGTGCAACCCTCGGGACTGAAACCTACGAGCAGTACTTC. The variable domain in full, completed from reference TRBV13 and TRBJ2-7, reads AAGVIQSPRHLIKEKRETATLKCYPIPRHDTVYWYQQGPGQDPQFLISFYEKMQSDKGSIPDRFSAQQFSDYHSELNMSSLELGDSALYFCASSATLGTETYEQYFGPGTRLTVT.

The chain recombines TRBV7-4 with TRBJ1-5; D call uncertain. Trimming shortened V by 2 bases and J by 4 bases, and 6 bases separated the two germline ends. Germline CDR1 reads SGHVT; CDR2 reads SQSDAQ. The CDR3 length is 13 residues. This CDR3 is CASSLYRNQPQHF. CDR3 nucleotides: TGTGCCAGCAGCTTATACAGAAATCAGCCCCAGCATTTT.

CDR3 sequence reads: CASRSYTEAFF. The CDR3 DNA follows: TGTGCCAGCAGGAGTTACACTGAAGCTTTCTTT. The V call is TRBV3-1 (or the pseudogene TRBV3-2), the J call TRBJ1-1; D is unclear. CDR1 and CDR2 from the germline V gene are LGHDT and YNNKEL (reference sequence). Trimming stripped 6 bases from V and 3 bases from J, with 5 bases between. The length of the CDR3 is 11 residues.

The chain carries TRBV30 and TRBJ2-1, with TRBD2 matching over 13 bases. The CDR3 is 15 residues long. Trimming took 2 bases from V and 6 from J; bases not matched to a gene: 4. Germline V gives CDR1 GTSNPN, CDR2 SVGIG (reference sequence). The CDR3 loop is CAWSHGLAGVNEQFF. CDR3 DNA sequence: TGTGCCTGGAGTCACGGACTAGCGGGAGTCAATGAGCAGTTCTTC. The full variable domain, rest sourced from reference TRBV30 and TRBJ2-1, is SQTIHQWPATLVQPVGSPLSLECTVEGTSNPNLYWYRQAAGRGLQLLFYSVGIGQISSEVPQNLSASRPQDRQFILSSKKLLLSDSGFYLCAWSHGLAGVNEQFFGPGTRLTVL.

The chain links TRBV27 to TRBJ2-1; 8 nucleotides agree with TRBD2. In germline, CDR1 is MNHEY, CDR2 SMNVEV (reference sequence). V was clipped by 2 bases and J by 7 bases; unmatched bases: 7. The length of the CDR3 is 15 residues. The CDR3 protein is CASSLTGGPYNEQFF. The CDR3 DNA reads TGTGCCAGCAGTTTAACGGGAGGGCCTTATAATGAGCAGTTCTTC.

This clone was detected only once. This chain uses TRBV7-9 with TRBJ2-7, with 7 positions matching TRBD1. The J segment lost 2 bases and the V segment lost 8 bases, leaving 12 bases of the junction unmatched. The germline V gene has CDR1 SEHNR and CDR2 FQNEAQ (reference sequence). There are 15 residues in the CDR3. The CDR3 bases are TGTGCCAGCTCTAAGGGGGCTGGAAGGGCCTACGAGCAGTACTTC. Its protein is CASSKGAGRAYEQYF.

V is TRBV7-2 and J is TRBJ1-6, with 7 bases fitting TRBD1. After removal of 5 bases from V and 10 bases from J, the junction contained 5 bases not matched to a gene. The CDR3 has 13 residues. CDR1 is SGHTA and CDR2 is FQGNSA in the germline V gene. The CDR3 spells CASSTRQGSPLHF. CDR3 sequence (DNA): TGTGCCAGCAGCACCAGACAGGGCTCACCCCTCCACTTT.

The chain uses TRBV7-9 and TRBJ2-1, with TRBD2 matching over 9 bases. Unmatched junction bases numbered 12, after V lost 5 bases and J lost 1 base. The CDR3 runs 18 residues. Germline V gene data show CDR1 as SEHNR and CDR2 as FQNEAQ (reference sequence). CDR3 in DNA: TGTGCCAGCAGCCGCGGGGTGGCTAGCGGGATATCCTACAATGAGCAGTTCTTC. It encodes CASSRGVASGISYNEQFF. The full variable domain, in which reference TRBV7-9 and TRBJ2-1 provide the parts outside the CDR3, is DTGVSQNPRHKITKRGQNVTFRCDPISEHNRLYWYRQTLGQGPEFLTYFQNEAQLEKSRLLSDRFSAERPKGSFSTLEIQRTEQGDSAMYLCASSRGVASGISYNEQFFGPGTRLTVL.